The clone carrying this T cell receptor (beta chain) was picked up many times. Trimming cost V 0 bases and J 5 bases; bases outside gene matches: 12. CDR1 is MNHEY, CDR2 SMNVEV, per germline (reference sequence). The CDR3 is 17 residues long. Extracted from the samples, RNA was reverse transcribed into cDNA to serve as the sequencing template. The assay was immunoSEQ multiplex PCR, and TCRdb's table has in-frame clones only and misses some. The repertoire includes some 130,000 clones, 45% to 50% of them detected once, and approximately 18% sits in the top ten. This entry comes from a study of CD8+ T cells in alopecia areata.

V is TRBV27 and J is TRBJ1-1, with 7 bases aligning to TRBD1. This clonotype was obtained from a human donor with alopecia areata. Sequences were derived from CD8+ T cells sorted from blood, sampled at week 0. In DNA, the CDR3 is TGTGCCAGCAGTTTATCTATGTTTACAGGGGCTGGTACTGAAGCTTTCTTT. It is translated as CASSLSMFTGAGTEAFF.